The T cell receptor (beta chain) described here comes from a study of shared clonotypes between healthy human individuals. Study outcomes and limitations: Large depth notwithstanding, sorted-subset sequencing proved incomplete by rarefaction.

The naive CD8 fraction comprised CD45RO-negative cells positively selected for CCR7 and excluded terminally differentiated effector memory CD45RA+ cells. Comment on this clone: Antigen: not known.

Profiled with immunoSEQ multiplex PCR; TCRdb holds only in-frame clones, not every one. The data hold roughly 590,000 clones, with around 95% observed a single time. CDR1 is LNHNV, CDR2 YYDKDF, per germline (reference sequence). The J segment lost 9 bases and the V segment lost 0 bases, leaving 6 bases of the junction unmatched. The CDR3 loop spans 17 amino acids. The sample taken for sequencing was naive CD8+ T cells sorted from blood. This sequence originates from a woman in her twenties or thirties in good health. The genes are TRBV15 and TRBJ2-1, with 15 bases fitting TRBD2. In nucleotides, the CDR3 is TGTGCCACCAGCAGAGATTGGACTAGCGGGAGGGCCGGTGAGCAGTTCTTC. It yields the protein CATSRDWTSGRAGEQFF.